The 29 T cell receptor beta chains below come from one sample, sequenced in a study of CD8 T cells in ankylosing spondylitis. Via MiXCR, TCRdb re-called the 5' RACE reads, giving one row per CDR3 protein. The sample yields 200,000 to 300,000 distinct CDR3 sequences, less than 10% seen once. Specimen: blood, either unsorted or a sorted T cell fraction (not recorded which). The receptors were sampled from a male donor with ankylosing spondylitis or in good health (not recorded which).

Ten or more counts support this clonotype. This chain links TRBV5-1 with TRBJ2-2; 12 bases match TRBD2. The CDR3 runs to 17 residues. V shed 1 base and J 1 base; nucleotides not matched to a gene: 2. Germline V gene data show CDR1 as SGHRS and CDR2 as YFSETQ. The chain's CDR3 is CASSLMTSGGNTGELFF. The CDR3, as DNA: TGCGCCAGCAGCTTGATGACTAGCGGGGGGAACACCGGGGAGCTGTTTTTT.

The V gene is TRBV24-1, the J gene TRBJ2-2; D unclear. This CDR3 is built from 15 residues. Germline CDR1 and CDR2: KGHDR and SFDVKD. The ends were cut back, 0 bases at V and 4 bases at J, with 8 bases in the middle. In DNA, the CDR3 is TGTGCCACCAGTGATTTGACGGGCAGCACCGGGGAGCTGTTTTTT. It specifies CATSDLTGSTGELFF.

A few counts support this clonotype. The junction departs from the called germline gene at one end, perhaps through a read error. The chain recombines TRBV20-1 with TRBJ2-6; weak D call: TRBD2 (6 bases). CDR1 is DFQATT, CDR2 SNEGSKA, per germline (reference sequence). This CDR3 spans 17 amino acids. The CDR3 reads CCARDSTSLSGANVLTF. The CDR3, as DNA: TGCTGTGCTAGGGACTCGACCAGTCTTTCTGGGGCCAACGTCCTGACTTTC.

This clonotype was recorded many times. The chain carries TRBV20-1 and TRBJ1-2, with D possibly matching TRBD1 (5 bases). Germline V gives CDR1 DFQATT, CDR2 SNEGSKA (reference sequence). The CDR3 sequence is 14 residues long. The ends were cut back, 1 base at V and 6 bases at J, with 15 bases in the middle. CDR3 amino acids: CSARGEIGTDGYTF. In DNA form, the CDR3 reads TGCAGTGCTAGAGGTGAAATTGGGACGGATGGCTACACCTTC.

The chain recombines TRBV10-3 with TRBJ1-1; 7 nucleotides match TRBD1. V was pared by 10 bases and J by 3 bases, with 5 bases of the junction left unmatched. The CDR3 has 12 residues. The germline V gene encodes CDR1 ENHRY and CDR2 SYGVKD. The CDR3, as DNA: TGTGCCACCAGCACAGGGGACACTGAAGCTTTCTTT. Translation gives CATSTGDTEAFF.

V is TRBV5-5 and J is TRBJ2-5, with 8 positions matching TRBD1. The CDR3 extends over 16 amino acids. V dropped 1 base and J dropped 1; count of bases not matched to a gene: 6. Germline V gene data show CDR1 as SGHKS and CDR2 as YYEKEE (reference sequence). The CDR3 is CASSLSPGGSQETQYF. The CDR3 DNA reads as TGTGCCAGCAGCTTGTCGCCAGGGGGCTCCCAAGAGACCCAGTACTTC.

This clonotype occurred many times. The chain is built from TRBV4-1 and TRBJ2-1; no clear D gene. In germline, CDR1 is MGHRA, CDR2 YSYEKL. V lost 3 bases, J lost 0 bases, and 6 bases lay in between. The CDR3 contains 14 residues. The DNA for the CDR3 is TGCGCCAGCAGCCATGGTAGCTCCTACAATGAGCAGTTCTTC. This encodes CASSHGSSYNEQFF.

At least ten counts were recorded for this clonotype. One junction end does not reproduce the germline sequence, and a read error may be involved. This chain links TRBV5-1 with TRBJ2-1; TRBD2 matches 8 bases. This CDR3 comprises 15 residues. Germline V lookup: CDR1 SGHRS, CDR2 YFSETQ. This CDR3 reads CASSLSGSSYNEQFF. The CDR3, as DNA: TGTGCCAGCAGTTTAAGCGGGAGCTCCTACAATGAGCAGTTCTTC.

This clonotype was seen at least ten times. The chain couples TRBV20-1 to TRBJ2-3, with TRBD2 matching over 12 bases. CDR3 length: 16 residues. Trimming cost V 5 bases and J 2 bases; bases outside gene matches: 8. The germline CDR1 and CDR2 sequences are DFQATT and SNEGSKA (reference sequence). The CDR3 loop reads CSASGGLAGPTDTQYF. The CDR3 coding sequence is TGCAGTGCTTCGGGAGGACTAGCGGGGCCCACAGATACGCAGTATTTT.

Ten or more counts support this clonotype. The gene calls are TRBV5-1 and TRBJ2-1, with a possible D match to TRBD2 (5 bases). V lost 1 base, J lost 0 bases, and 8 bases lay in between. This CDR3 is 15 amino acids long. The germline V gene has CDR1 SGHRS and CDR2 YFSETQ. In DNA, the CDR3 is TGCGCCAGCAGCTTGTGGGAGAGCTCCTACAATGAGCAGTTCTTC. Protein sequence: CASSLWESSYNEQFF.

The sample holds many counts of this clonotype. The CDR3 protein is CASSIGTVNQPQHF. The DNA for the CDR3 is TGTGCCAGCAGCATCGGGACAGTCAATCAGCCCCAGCATTTT. This chain connects TRBV7-2 to TRBJ1-5; 7 bases agree with TRBD1. This CDR3 contains 14 residues. V trimming: 5 bases; J trimming: 3 bases; junction bases outside the gene matches: 4. Germline V CDR1 and CDR2: SGHTA, FQGNSA.

There are many counts of this clonotype. The J gene is TRBJ1-4, the V gene TRBV5-1; D gene ambiguous. CDR3 length: 16 residues. Germline V gene lookup returns CDR1 SGHRS and CDR2 YFSETQ. The V end was cut by 1 base, the J end by 0 bases, with 10 bases between. The CDR3 DNA sequence: TGCGCCAGCAGCTTGCACAGACCAGCAACTAATGAAAAACTGTTTTTT. This encodes CASSLHRPATNEKLFF. The whole variable domain, filled in from reference TRBV5-1 and TRBJ1-4, reads KAGVTQTPRYLIKTRGQQVTLSCSPISGHRSVSWYQQTPGQGLQFLFEYFSETQRNKGNFPGRFSGRQFSNSRSEMNVSTLELGDSALYLCASSLHRPATNEKLFFGSGTQLSVL.

The chain has TRBV20-1 and TRBJ2-7; possible D gene TRBD2, 6 bases. With 2 bases removed from V and 7 bases from J, the gap between germline ends came to 21 bases. The CDR3 is 15 residues long. Germline CDR1 is DFQATT and CDR2 is SNEGSKA (reference sequence). CDR3 region: CSARSERGKIWEQYF. CDR3 nucleotides: TGCAGTGCTAGATCCGAACGGGGGAAGATCTGGGAGCAGTACTTC.

This clonotype has just a few counts. CDR3 nucleotide sequence: TGTGCCAGCAGTCCGCGACTAGCGGGGGGGCCCGGGGAGCTGTTTTTT. It codes for CASSPRLAGGPGELFF. The chain is built from TRBV12-3 or TRBV12-4 and TRBJ2-2; TRBD2 aligns across 14 bases. The CDR3 is 16 residues long. After removal of 5 bases from V and 6 bases from J, the junction contained 5 bases not matched to a gene.

This clonotype was counted at least ten times. This chain uses TRBV5-1 with TRBJ2-3, with 8 nucleotides matching TRBD1. V dropped 0 bases and J dropped 5; count of bases not matched to a gene: 5. The CDR3 spans 15 residues. From germline, CDR1 is SGHRS and CDR2 YFSETQ. The CDR3 nucleotides are TGCGCCAGCAGCTTGGCGACAGGGGCGGTAGATACGCAGTATTTT. Protein product: CASSLATGAVDTQYF.

This clonotype showed up many times. V and J are TRBV5-5 and TRBJ2-1; tentatively, D is TRBD2 (6 bases). The CDR3 consists of 15 residues. The germline V gene has CDR1 SGHKS and CDR2 YYEKEE (reference sequence). The germline V and J ends were trimmed by 5 bases and 7 bases, with 19 bases remaining between them. Here the CDR3 DNA reads TGTGCCAGCAGTATCCCGGGACTTTTCAAGAATGAGCAGTTCTTC. Its protein is CASSIPGLFKNEQFF.

This clonotype was detected many times. The chain couples TRBV20-1 to TRBJ2-7, with 8 bases matching TRBD1. J lost 4 bases, V lost 3 bases, and 5 bases had no gene match. The CDR3 is made up of 13 amino acids. Germline assignment: CDR1 DFQATT and CDR2 SNEGSKA (reference sequence). The CDR3 here is CSARGTGIYEQYF. DNA of the CDR3: TGCAGTGCTAGGGGGACAGGAATATACGAGCAGTACTTC.

At least ten counts were recorded for this clonotype. The chain is built from TRBV20-1 and TRBJ2-3; unclear D gene. This CDR3 has 11 residues. V lost 6 bases to trimming and J lost 7 bases, with 11 bases between them. Germline V gene lookup returns CDR1 DFQATT and CDR2 SNEGSKA (reference sequence). This chain's CDR3 is CSAPGPYTQYF. CDR3 nucleotide sequence: TGCAGTGCCCCCGGGCCTTATACGCAGTATTTT.

This clonotype was seen ten or more times. V is TRBV29-1 and J is TRBJ2-1; 13 bases line up with TRBD2. The CDR3 totals 16 residues. Unmatched junction bases numbered 4, after V lost 4 bases and J lost 1 base. CDR1 is SQVTM, CDR2 ANQGSEA, per germline. CDR3 nucleotide sequence: TGCAGCGTTGGAGGACTAGCGGGAGAGTCCTACAATGAGCAGTTCTTC. Translation gives CSVGGLAGESYNEQFF.

J is TRBJ1-6 and V is TRBV5-1; D gene uncertain. Trimming took 3 bases from V and 7 from J, leaving 8 bases between them. This CDR3 is 13 amino acids long. Germline V gives CDR1 SGHRS, CDR2 YFSETQ. CDR3 sequence reads: CASSSRENSPLHF. In DNA form, the CDR3 reads TGCGCCAGCAGCTCCAGAGAAAATTCACCCCTCCACTTT.

This chain uses TRBV7-8 with TRBJ1-2; D is perhaps TRBD1 (5 bases). The germline V and J ends were trimmed by 3 bases and 5 bases, with 13 bases remaining between them. Germline CDR1 reads SGHVS; CDR2 reads FQNEAQ. CDR3 length equals 14 residues. CDR3 DNA sequence: TGTGCCAGCAGCTTGTTCGGGACGGCGTATGGCTACACCTTC. Protein sequence: CASSLFGTAYGYTF.

The table lists this clonotype with many counts. This rearrangement joins TRBV5-6 to TRBJ2-3, with 7 positions matching TRBD2. The germline CDR1 and CDR2 sequences are SGHDT and YYEEEE. The CDR3 is 17 residues long. The V segment lost 1 base and the J segment 0 bases; nucleotides outside the gene matches: 8. The CDR3 spells CASSLWSGAKSTDTQYF. The CDR3 nucleotides are TGTGCCAGCAGCTTGTGGAGCGGGGCTAAGAGCACAGATACGCAGTATTTT.

Comments on this clonotype: It may be a read error: a sequence one base away is much more abundant. This chain links TRBV27 with TRBJ2-7; possibly TRBD1 for D (6 bases). The CDR3 covers 15 residues. V lost 2 bases, J lost 1 base, and 12 bases lay in between. Germline loops: CDR1 MNHEY, CDR2 SMNVEV (reference sequence). This CDR3 is CASSLVMTGSYEQYF. Here the CDR3 DNA reads TGTGCCAGCAGTTTAGTTATGACAGGATCCTACGAGCAGTACTTC.

This clonotype was found a few times. The J gene is TRBJ2-2, the V gene TRBV12-3 or TRBV12-4; D is possibly TRBD1 or TRBD2 (5 bases each). The CDR3 spans 16 residues. Trimming removed 4 bases at V and 6 bases at J, with 18 bases between. As DNA, the CDR3 is TGTGCCAGCAGTTCCCAGGGTCCGGGGCCCCCCGGGGAGCTGTTTTTT. It yields the protein CASSSQGPGPPGELFF.

This clonotype occurred once. A single base separates this from a much larger clone, so it may be a read error. V gene TRBV4-3 combines with J gene TRBJ1-2, with D possibly matching TRBD1 (6 bases). The germline gives CDR1 LGHNA, CDR2 YSLEER. The CDR3 consists of 16 residues. The CDR3 region has the DNA TGCGCCAGCAGCCAAGAAGGAACGGGGGCTGACTATGGCTACCCCTTC. This sequence encodes CASSQEGTGADYGYPF.

This chain uses TRBV7-9 with TRBJ2-7; D uncertain. Germline V gene data show CDR1 as SEHNR and CDR2 as FQNEAQ (reference sequence). The CDR3 consists of 14 residues. Trimming removed 3 bases at V and 1 base at J, with 10 bases between. The CDR3 sequence: CASSFQAPSYEQYF. DNA for the CDR3: TGTGCCAGCAGCTTCCAGGCCCCTTCCTACGAGCAGTACTTC.

The rearrangement joins TRBV20-1 to TRBJ2-5; perhaps D is TRBD1 or TRBD2 (6 bases each). In germline, CDR1 is DFQATT, CDR2 SNEGSKA (reference sequence). CDR3 length: 16 amino acids. V dropped 0 bases and J dropped 1 base, with 15 bases sitting between them. CDR3 DNA sequence: TGCAGTGCTAGAGATGCACGGGGGCGATCCCAAGAGACCCAGTACTTC. As protein: CSARDARGRSQETQYF.

This clonotype has only a few counts. J is TRBJ2-3 and V is TRBV7-6, with D maybe TRBD2 (6 bases). The CDR3 is 16 residues long. V was shortened by 0 bases and J by 0 bases, with 10 bases between the two germline ends. The germline V gene has CDR1 SGHVS and CDR2 FNYEAQ. CDR3 in amino acids: CASSLATGASTDTQYF. For the CDR3, the DNA is TGTGCCAGCAGCTTAGCCACGGGAGCGAGCACAGATACGCAGTATTTT.

This clonotype was seen ten or more times. The V and J genes are TRBV5-1 and TRBJ2-1, with D possibly matching TRBD2 (5 bases). CDR1 is SGHRS, CDR2 YFSETQ, per germline. The CDR3 length is 15 residues. V lost 0 bases to trimming and J lost 4 bases, with 11 bases between them. CDR3 coding DNA: TGCGCCAGCAGCTTGGCACAGAGGGATTACAATGAGCAGTTCTTC. Protein sequence: CASSLAQRDYNEQFF.